The rows below give T cell receptor beta chains drawn from one sample of a study of cytotoxic CD8 clonotypes in ibrutinib-treated CLL. Libraries were prepared by immunoSEQ multiplex PCR; TCRdb keeps only in-frame clonotypes and omits some of them. The sample lists tens of thousands of clones; approximately 65% were seen once. This specimen consisted of PBMCs, obtained after 24 months of ibrutinib treatment. These TCRs come from a human donor with chronic lymphocytic leukemia. Each CDR3 is given with its conserved first and last residue.

V gene | CDR3 protein
TRBV15 | CATSRGEAKNIQYF
TRBV29-1 | CSVDSGLGEQYF
TRBV5-1 | CASSLAGTGPYNEQFF
TRBV28 | CASSAGQSSTDTQYF
TRBV5-4 | CASSFGLAVEQFF
TRBV4-2 | CASSQDGRARNTIYF
TRBV9 | CASSAHAADSPLHF
TRBV6-1 | CASSEAYGYTF
TRBV5-1 | CASSWDRVGAEAFF
TRBV6-1 | CASSGTGMVTQYF
TRBV7-9 | CASSLKGQVQETQYF
TRBV5-1 | CASSLDTGDGYTF
TRBV6-1 | CASRTGTQETQYF
TRBV10-3 | CAISETVGRGTNQPQHF
TRBV10-2 | CASSHRVVDGYTF
TRBV15 | CATSIFTFHNEQFF
TRBV7-2 | CASSRSGHNTDTQYF
TRBV14 | CASSHGWDTEAFF
TRBV19 | CASSIDGQGAGSGANVLTF
TRBV5-1 | CASSFFLEETQYF
TRBV7-8 | CASSLAPGPALQETQYF
TRBV5-1 | CASSFRVSGGANEQFF
TRBV5-1 | CASSTNSRTDTQYF
TRBV7-3 | CASSNGANNEQFF
TRBV19 | CASSIGWTSGPLDNEQFF